The 5 T cell receptor beta chains below come from one sample, sequenced in a study of regulatory T cells in long-lasting Graves disease. In building TCR beta libraries, iRepertoire HTBI primers were used together with Arm-PCR of CDR3 regions. Via MiXCR, TCRdb re-called the multiplex PCR reads, giving one row per CDR3 protein. The sample contains roughly 420,000 distinct CDR3 sequences, about 15% of which appear only once. Described time point: newly diagnosed GD, antithyroid drugs for less than 3 months. There was RNA extracted from PBMCs, and the TCR library was made from it. These data also formed part of another study, on T cells in Graves' hyperthyroidism and ophthalmopathy.

The sequenced sample was peripheral blood mononuclear cells (PBMCs), obtained at new diagnosis, from a patient treated with antithyroid drugs. Receptor source: a woman younger than 35 with Graves disease.

This clonotype has a count of ten or more. The rearrangement uses TRBV28 and TRBJ1-1; D is undetermined. This CDR3 has 13 residues. Trimming left V 8 bases short and J 6 bases short, with 16 bases between. CDR1 MDHEN and CDR2 SYDVKM come from the germline V gene. CDR3 loop: CASWALLTAEAFF. DNA of the CDR3: TGTGCCAGCTGGGCCCTTCTAACCGCTGAAGCTTTCTTT.

This clonotype was detected many times. CDR3 sequence reads: CAKTSLNEQFF. CDR3 in DNA: TGTGCCAAGACTAGCCTCAATGAGCAGTTCTTC. The chain couples TRBV2 to TRBJ2-1, with 7 bases fitting TRBD2. The CDR3 has 11 residues. The germline CDR1 and CDR2 sequences are SNHLY and FYNNEI. V trimming: 10 bases; J trimming: 6 bases; junction bases outside the gene matches: 3.

This clonotype was detected ten times or more. The chain couples TRBV7-2 to TRBJ2-3; 9 bases agree with TRBD2. The end of the DNA aligns better with TRBJ2-1, so the J call may be wrong. Germline values: CDR1 SGHTA, CDR2 FQGNSA. This CDR3 comprises 16 residues. The CDR3, as DNA: TGTGCCAGCAGCTTAACGGGCGGCGGGAGGGCCGGGGAGCAGTTCTTC. Protein sequence: CASSLTGGGRAGEQFF.

This clonotype has just a few counts. This rearrangement joins TRBV5-8 to TRBJ2-7; 7 bases align to TRBD2. This CDR3 is 14 amino acids long. V dropped 0 bases and J dropped 6; count of bases not matched to a gene: 6. Germline-derived CDR1 and CDR2 are SGHTS and YDEGEE. CDR3 protein: CASSLELAKGEQYF. The CDR3 DNA reads as TGTGCCAGCAGCTTGGAACTAGCGAAGGGCGAGCAGTACTTC.

This clonotype occurred once. This chain links TRBV15 with TRBJ1-1; 10 nucleotides line up with TRBD1. After removal of 7 bases from V and 6 bases from J, the junction contained 5 bases not matched to a gene. There are 13 residues in the CDR3. Germline V gives CDR1 LNHNV, CDR2 YYDKDF (reference sequence). CDR3 coding DNA: TGTGCCACCACGGGACAGGGGACTTCTGAAGCTTTCTTT. Translating gives CATTGQGTSEAFF.